This entry lists 27 T cell receptor beta chains sequenced from one sample in a study of blood T cell repertoires in COVID-19. Generated by immunoSEQ multiplex PCR, the TCRdb table keeps only in-frame clones and is missing some. The data show roughly 130,000 clones, with over 75% seen just once and 3% to 4.5% held by the top ten. Sequencing was carried out using peripheral blood. These receptor sequences come from a woman aged 55-69 years with acute or convalescent COVID-19.

The rearrangement joins TRBV19 to TRBJ1-1, with TRBD1 matching 10 bases. Losses at the gene ends were 5 bases for V and 5 bases for J; bases not matched to a gene: 11. This CDR3 is built from 16 residues. CDR1 LNHDA and CDR2 SQIVND come from the germline V gene (reference sequence). CDR3 amino acids: CASSPIPGQGKTEAFF. The CDR3 DNA follows: TGTGCCAGTAGTCCGATCCCGGGACAGGGGAAAACTGAAGCTTTCTTT. Drawing the rest from reference TRBV19 and TRBJ1-1, the complete variable domain is DGGITQSPKYLFRKEGQNVTLSCEQNLNHDAMYWYRQDPGQGLRLIYYSQIVNDFQKGDIAEGYSVSREKKESFPLTVTSAQKNPTAFYLCASSPIPGQGKTEAFFGQGTRLTVV.

This rearrangement joins TRBV6-5 to TRBJ2-7; TRBD2 might be the D (5 bases). CDR1 and CDR2 (germline): MNHEY, SVGAGI. The V end lost 2 bases, the J end lost 7 bases, and 18 bases lay between the germline ends. There are 15 residues in the CDR3. CDR3 coding DNA: TGTGCCAGCAGTTACGAAAGGACTCTGCCTAAGGAGCAGTACTTC. Encoded protein: CASSYERTLPKEQYF.

The V gene is TRBV29-1, the J gene TRBJ2-1; 9 bases are shared with TRBD1. V was clipped by 8 bases and J by 6 bases; unmatched bases: 11. This CDR3 is 14 amino acids long. From germline, CDR1 is SQVTM and CDR2 ANQGSEA. This CDR3 reads CSSQEGTGLNEQFF. CDR3 bases: TGCAGCTCGCAGGAGGGGACAGGGCTCAATGAGCAGTTCTTC.

This clone turned up a few times. The chain uses TRBV19 and TRBJ1-3; TRBD1 agrees at 7 bases. V lost 4 bases to trimming and J lost 0 bases; unmatched junction nucleotides: 3. Germline V gene data show CDR1 as LNHDA and CDR2 as SQIVND (reference sequence). This CDR3 has 15 residues. CDR3 residues: CASSTTGASGNTIYF. CDR3 sequence (DNA): TGTGCCAGTAGTACTACAGGGGCCTCTGGAAACACCATATATTTT.

Only one count was recorded for this clone. The chain combines TRBV7-8 with TRBJ2-1; 11 bases agree with TRBD2. The CDR3 consists of 16 residues. The junction had 5 bases not matched to a gene; V was cut back by 6 bases and J by 1 base. CDR1 is SGHVS, CDR2 FQNEAQ, per germline. CDR3 in amino acids: CASSPLAGGSYNEQFF. In DNA, the CDR3 is TGTGCCAGCAGTCCGCTAGCGGGAGGATCCTACAATGAGCAGTTCTTC.

The rearrangement joins TRBV5-1 to TRBJ1-2; D uncertain. Germline assignment: CDR1 SGHRS and CDR2 YFSETQ. Trimming left V 1 base short and J 2 bases short, with 15 bases between. This CDR3 is built from 16 residues. CDR3: CASSLSGSATNYGYTF. The CDR3 DNA is TGCGCCAGCAGCTTGTCCGGGTCCGCCACAAACTATGGCTACACCTTC.

V gene TRBV19 combines with J gene TRBJ1-3; D is possibly TRBD1 (6 bases). Germline V gene data show CDR1 as LNHDA and CDR2 as SQIVND (reference sequence). V was trimmed by 4 bases and J by 3 bases, leaving 16 bases between them. The CDR3 has 16 residues. CDR3 in DNA: TGTGCCAGTAGTAAAATACAGGGAAGGAATGGAAACACCATATATTTT. This encodes CASSKIQGRNGNTIYF.

Only a few counts were recorded for this clone. V gene TRBV19 combines with J gene TRBJ2-1, with 7 bases aligning to TRBD2. CDR3 length: 14 amino acids. Trimming cost V 7 bases and J 9 bases; bases outside gene matches: 12. Germline V gene data show CDR1 as LNHDA and CDR2 as SQIVND (reference sequence). The CDR3, as DNA: TGTGCCAGTAACCGGGGCGGGAGTGGGGGTGAGCAGTTCTTC. It is translated as CASNRGGSGGEQFF.

This clone was found a few times. The chain recombines TRBV28 with TRBJ2-2; D remains unclear. Per the germline V gene, CDR1 is MDHEN and CDR2 is SYDVKM. The V end lost 3 bases, the J end lost 7 bases, and 6 bases lay between the germline ends. The CDR3 runs 12 residues. CDR3 DNA: TGTGCCAGCAGTTTCGAGTTCGGGGAGCTGTTTTTT. This encodes CASSFEFGELFF.

The chain recombines TRBV28 with TRBJ1-1; 11 bases match TRBD1. The CDR3 has 15 residues. Trimming took 4 bases from V and 4 from J; bases not matched to a gene: 5. Per germline, CDR1 MDHEN and CDR2 SYDVKM. CDR3: CASSSPGQGVTEAFF. As DNA, the CDR3 is TGTGCCAGCAGTTCCCCGGGACAGGGGGTCACTGAAGCTTTCTTT. Together with reference TRBV28 and TRBJ1-1, the CDR3 gives the full variable domain: DVKVTQSSRYLVKRTGEKVFLECVQDMDHENMFWYRQDPGLGLRLIYFSYDVKMKEKGDIPEGYSVSREKKERFSLILESASTNQTSMYLCASSSPGQGVTEAFFGQGTRLTVV.

This clone occurred once. The V call is TRBV10-3, the J call TRBJ2-1; the D gene is possibly TRBD2 (5 bases). Germline V CDR1 and CDR2: ENHRY, SYGVKD. V lost 6 bases and J 5 bases, leaving 8 bases between the germline ends. CDR3 length: 12 amino acids. The CDR3 is CAIRDGNNEQFF. The CDR3 bases are TGTGCCATCAGGGACGGGAACAATGAGCAGTTCTTC.

The J gene is TRBJ1-2, the V gene TRBV18; 8 bases fit TRBD1. The CDR3 extends over 14 amino acids. The germline V gene encodes CDR1 KGHSH and CDR2 LQKENI. The V gene end was trimmed by 2 bases and the J gene end by 6 bases; junction bases not matched to a gene: 5. The CDR3 sequence is CASSPIGQGDGYTF. The DNA for the CDR3 is TGTGCCAGCTCACCAATCGGACAGGGAGATGGCTACACCTTC.

The chain recombines TRBV14 with TRBJ2-2; the match to TRBD2 covers 12 bases. The CDR3 consists of 19 residues. Germline V lookup: CDR1 SGHDN, CDR2 FVKESK. The trim removed 0 bases at V and 7 bases at J, leaving 12 bases unmatched. CDR3 sequence (DNA): TGTGCCAGCAGCCAAGAAATCGGACTAGCGGGAAAGGTGGGCGGGGAGCTGTTTTTT. Amino acids: CASSQEIGLAGKVGGELFF.

This rearrangement joins TRBV24-1 to TRBJ2-1, with 7 bases matching TRBD2. The V gene end was trimmed by 2 bases and the J gene end by 8 bases; junction bases not matched to a gene: 5. Germline CDR1 KGHDR, CDR2 SFDVKD. The CDR3 has 14 amino acids. The CDR3 DNA reads as TGTGCCACCAGTGATTCGGGACTAATCTATGAGCAGTTCTTC. As protein: CATSDSGLIYEQFF.

The rearrangement links TRBV6-4 to TRBJ1-1; maybe TRBD1 (6 bases). CDR1 and CDR2 (germline): MRHNA, SNTAGT. Trimming removed 3 bases from V and 4 bases from J, with 9 bases in between. The CDR3 is 13 amino acids. In nucleotides, the CDR3 is TGTGCCAGCAGTGAGGGGGCGGGCACTGAAGCTTTCTTT. Translation gives CASSEGAGTEAFF.

The V gene is TRBV7-2, the J gene TRBJ1-6; D unresolved. The CDR3 contains 14 residues. Germline values: CDR1 SGHTA, CDR2 FQGNSA. V was cut by 4 bases and J by 8 bases, with 12 bases left in between. CDR3 sequence (DNA): TGTGCCAGCAGCTCACTCTCGAGAGATTCACCCCTCCACTTT. Translating it yields CASSSLSRDSPLHF.

V and J are TRBV12-3 or TRBV12-4 and TRBJ1-2, with TRBD1 as a possible D gene (6 bases). The ends were cut back, 6 bases at V and 4 bases at J, with 12 bases in the middle. The CDR3 spans 13 residues. CDR3 sequence (DNA): TGTGCCAGCAGGCGCCAGGGGCTCTATGGCTACACCTTC. It yields the protein CASRRQGLYGYTF.

Only one count was recorded for this clone. The chain has TRBV5-1 and TRBJ2-6; D unresolved. Germline V gives CDR1 SGHRS, CDR2 YFSETQ. Trimming left V 2 bases short and J 0 bases short, with 9 bases between. This CDR3 contains 16 residues. The CDR3 coding sequence is TGCGCCAGCAGCTTTAGCCGTGCCTCTGGGGCCAACGTCCTGACTTTC. This translates into CASSFSRASGANVLTF.

This chain joins TRBV18 and TRBJ1-6; no definite D call. From germline, CDR1 is KGHSH and CDR2 LQKENI. The V and J ends lost 4 bases and 7 bases respectively, with 11 bases between them. This CDR3 contains 14 residues. Here the CDR3 reads CASSLGPLNSPLHF. CDR3 coding DNA: TGTGCCAGCTCACTGGGCCCACTCAATTCACCCCTCCACTTT.

The chain has TRBV9 and TRBJ2-5; D might be TRBD2 (5 bases). Between the trimmed V and J ends, which lost 4 bases and 5 bases, there was a span of 15 bases. Per germline, CDR1 SGDLS and CDR2 YYNGEE. CDR3 length equals 14 residues. The CDR3 is CASSFNPSMETQYF. The CDR3 DNA follows: TGTGCCAGCAGCTTTAACCCTAGCATGGAGACCCAGTACTTC.

The genes are TRBV27 and TRBJ2-6, with D hard to call. Germline lookup yields CDR1 MNHEY and CDR2 SMNVEV (reference sequence). The CDR3 spans 16 residues. V lost 3 bases to trimming and J lost 0 bases, with 9 bases between them. The CDR3 nucleotides read TGTGCCAGCAGTTTCTATCTCCACTCTGGGGCCAACGTCCTGACTTTC. As protein: CASSFYLHSGANVLTF.

The chain uses TRBV10-3 and TRBJ1-2; D is undetermined. The CDR3 is 13 amino acids. V dropped 11 bases and J dropped 1 base, with 14 bases sitting between them. Looked up from germline, CDR1 is ENHRY and CDR2 is SYGVKD. The CDR3 DNA reads TGTGCCGCGGGAGCGGGGTTTAACTATGGCTACACCTTC. It translates to CAAGAGFNYGYTF.

The J gene is TRBJ2-1, the V gene TRBV3-1 (or the pseudogene TRBV3-2), with 10 bases fitting TRBD2. The germline V gene has CDR1 LGHDT and CDR2 YNNKEL (reference sequence). Trimming removed 5 bases from V and 4 bases from J; junction bases left unmatched: 2. CDR3 size: 14 residues. This CDR3 reads CASSGLAEYNEQFF. The CDR3 DNA sequence: TGTGCCAGCAGCGGACTAGCGGAATACAATGAGCAGTTCTTC.

To note about this clone: Additional DNA sequences in this sample encode the identical CDR3. The chain links TRBV11-2 to TRBJ1-3, with D maybe TRBD1 (5 bases). The V end lost 2 bases, the J end lost 2 bases, and 10 bases lay between the germline ends. The V gene's germline CDR1 is SGHAT and CDR2 FQNNGV. The CDR3 sequence is 15 residues long. The CDR3 here is CASSLNRGAGNTIYF. The CDR3 nucleotides read TGTGCCAGCAGCTTAAATCGGGGGGCTGGAAACACCATATATTTT.

The V and J genes are TRBV18 and TRBJ2-1; 10 bases line up with TRBD2. This CDR3 has 17 amino acids. V trimming: 9 bases; J trimming: 0 bases; junction bases outside the gene matches: 11. Germline V gene data show CDR1 as KGHSH and CDR2 as LQKENI. The CDR3 nucleotides are TGTGCCAGTTCGCGGGGTAGCGGGAGGAACTCCTACAATGAGCAGTTCTTC. This codes for CASSRGSGRNSYNEQFF.

A single count supports this clone. The gene calls are TRBV28 and TRBJ1-3; no definite D call. Germline loops: CDR1 MDHEN, CDR2 SYDVKM. The CDR3 loop spans 12 amino acids. The germline V and J ends were trimmed by 6 bases and 4 bases, with 7 bases remaining between them. The CDR3 DNA sequence: TGTGCCAGCAGGAGCGGGGGAAACACCATATATTTT. As protein: CASRSGGNTIYF.

J is TRBJ1-5 and V is TRBV5-1; D may be TRBD1 (6 bases). Per the germline V gene, CDR1 is SGHRS and CDR2 is YFSETQ. There are 15 residues in the CDR3. The V gene lost 4 bases and the J gene lost 3 bases, with 14 bases spanning the gap. The CDR3 coding sequence is TGCGCCAGCAGCCCCGGGCAGGGGTCCAATCAGCCCCAGCATTTT. Residues: CASSPGQGSNQPQHF.